The rows below give T cell receptor beta chains drawn from one sample of a study of cytomegalovirus exposure and HLA in healthy donors. This table comes from immunoSEQ multiplex PCR, and its TCRdb copy is limited to in-frame clones, with some not included. The sample yields over 150,000 clones, around 96% seen once. The sequenced material came from PBMCs. The receptor set was obtained from a woman aged 18-29 years in good health and CMV-seronegative. The conserved cysteine and the conserved F or W are not part of the CDR3 here.

v_gene,j_gene,CDR3aa
TRBV7-9,TRBJ1-2,ASSLGH
TRBV18,TRBJ1-2,ASSPDRSYGYT
TRBV7-2,TRBJ2-1,ASSFGASSYNEQF
TRBV6-1,TRBJ1-5,ASSVPGGAQPQH
TRBV18,TRBJ1-2,ASSRQGDINYGYT
TRBV18,TRBJ2-7,ASSREGSSREQY
TRBV18,TRBJ2-7,ASSPSGGQGNEQY
TRBV5-1,TRBJ1-4,ASSLKGAEEKLF
TRBV6-5,TRBJ1-3,ASRQGSGNTIY
TRBV19,TRBJ1-1,ASSAMGRNTEAF
TRBV6-5,TRBJ2-1,ASSPYGGAKDEQF
TRBV4-1,TRBJ1-5,ASSQATGGSNQPQH
TRBV2,TRBJ2-1,ASEVLGQGFDEQF
TRBV4-1,TRBJ2-5,ASSLFPAAGETQETQY
TRBV2,TRBJ1-2,ASRTGTGGAYGYT
TRBV27,TRBJ2-7,ASAGQGSYEQY
TRBV6-5,TRBJ2-7,ASSRGQGRYEQY
TRBV5-1,TRBJ2-3,ASSGLAGGADTQY
TRBV5-4,TRBJ2-3,ASSLQTGRPDTQY
TRBV29-1,TRBJ2-7,SVETGVYEQY
TRBV9,TRBJ2-3,ASSRTSGGTDTQY
TRBV13,TRBJ2-3,ASSLASGGEGGDTQY
TRBV4-2,TRBJ1-1,ASSQPDRGITEAF
TRBV6-6,TRBJ2-7,ASSLPGTANYEQY
TRBV14,TRBJ1-2,ASSHLGPLVGYT
TRBV19,TRBJ2-7,ASSIAGGYEQY
TRBV9,TRBJ2-2,ASSPVTGIGELF
TRBV27,TRBJ1-2,ASSLTPGGWGGYT
TRBV4-3,TRBJ1-2,ASSDRDREWGGYGYT
TRBV7-2,TRBJ2-7,ASSPAGGATYEQY
TRBV6-1,TRBJ1-4,ASSEEEREKLF
TRBV9,TRBJ2-7,ASSEGDRVYEQY
TRBV15,TRBJ2-7,ATSRAGGLGSYEQY
TRBV13,TRBJ2-5,ASSFFWRGGRETQY
TRBV25-1,TRBJ1-1,ASTEGGRTEAF
TRBV5-1,TRBJ2-3,ASSISSTDTQY
TRBV7-8,TRBJ1-5,ASSFQGLGNQPQH
TRBV11-2,TRBJ1-3,ASSSPLTMGASGNTIY
TRBV9,TRBJ2-1,ASSPVSGGAAVGNEQF
TRBV29-1,TRBJ2-5,SVLTGRETQY
TRBV10-1,TRBJ2-3,ASSEGASGGRTDTQY
TRBV4-1,TRBJ1-4,ASSQGQGSGYVF
TRBV27,TRBJ1-5,ASSFTGSNQPQH
TRBV7-8,TRBJ1-1,ASSPFPGQGLGAF
TRBV9,TRBJ2-4,ASSAGTGVIQY
TRBV29-1,TRBJ1-1,SVPPGGSGEAF
TRBV7-2,TRBJ2-3,ASSIATSGGLIAQY
TRBV6-1,TRBJ2-5,ASSEAVGGRGTQY